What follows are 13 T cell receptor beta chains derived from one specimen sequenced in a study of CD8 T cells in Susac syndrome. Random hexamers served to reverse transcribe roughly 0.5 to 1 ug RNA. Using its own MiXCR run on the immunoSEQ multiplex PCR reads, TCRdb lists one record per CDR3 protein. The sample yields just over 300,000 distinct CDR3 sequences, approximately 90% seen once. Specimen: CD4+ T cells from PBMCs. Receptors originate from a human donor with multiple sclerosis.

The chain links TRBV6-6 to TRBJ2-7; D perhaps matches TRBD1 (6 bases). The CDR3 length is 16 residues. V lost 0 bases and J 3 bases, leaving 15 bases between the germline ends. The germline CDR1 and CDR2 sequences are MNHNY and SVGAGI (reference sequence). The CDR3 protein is CASSYSPLGQFYEQYF. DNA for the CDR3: TGTGCCAGCAGTTACTCACCCCTCGGACAGTTCTACGAGCAGTACTTC.

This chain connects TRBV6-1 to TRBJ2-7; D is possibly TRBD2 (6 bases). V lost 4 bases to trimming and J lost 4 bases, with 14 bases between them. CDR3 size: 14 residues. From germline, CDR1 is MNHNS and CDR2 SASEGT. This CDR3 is CASSARGNWYEQYF. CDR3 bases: TGTGCCAGCAGTGCCCGGGGGAACTGGTACGAGCAGTACTTC.

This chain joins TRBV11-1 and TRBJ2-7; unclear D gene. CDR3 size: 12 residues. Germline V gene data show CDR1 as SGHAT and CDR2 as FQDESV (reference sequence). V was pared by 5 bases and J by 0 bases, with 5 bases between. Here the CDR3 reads CASSRFSYEQYF. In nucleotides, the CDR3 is TGTGCCAGCAGCCGCTTCTCCTACGAGCAGTACTTC.

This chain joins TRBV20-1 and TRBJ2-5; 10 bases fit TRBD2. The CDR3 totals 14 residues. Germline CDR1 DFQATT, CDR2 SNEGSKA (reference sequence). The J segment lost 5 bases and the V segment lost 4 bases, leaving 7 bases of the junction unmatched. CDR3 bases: TGCAGTGCTACTCCCCAGGGACTAGCGGAGACCCAGTACTTC. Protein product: CSATPQGLAETQYF.

The chain's CDR3 is CASSEARVSRNEQFF. For the CDR3, the DNA is TGTGCCAGCAGCGAAGCCAGGGTTTCCAGGAATGAGCAGTTCTTC. The rearrangement uses TRBV7-9 and TRBJ2-1, with D perhaps matching TRBD1 (5 bases). There are 15 residues in the CDR3. Germline-derived CDR1 and CDR2 are SEHNR and FQNEAQ (reference sequence). The V and J ends lost 5 bases and 7 bases respectively, with 18 bases between them. Filled out from reference TRBV7-9 and TRBJ2-1, the complete variable domain reads DTGVSQNPRHKITKRGQNVTFRCDPISEHNRLYWYRQTLGQGPEFLTYFQNEAQLEKSRLLSDRFSAERPKGSFSTLEIQRTEQGDSAMYLCASSEARVSRNEQFFGPGTRLTVL.

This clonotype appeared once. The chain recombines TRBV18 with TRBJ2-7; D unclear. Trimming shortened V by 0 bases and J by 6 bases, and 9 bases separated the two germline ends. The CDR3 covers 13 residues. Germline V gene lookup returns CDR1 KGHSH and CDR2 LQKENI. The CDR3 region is CASSPPSAPEQYF. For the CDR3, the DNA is TGTGCCAGCTCACCACCGTCCGCCCCCGAGCAGTACTTC.

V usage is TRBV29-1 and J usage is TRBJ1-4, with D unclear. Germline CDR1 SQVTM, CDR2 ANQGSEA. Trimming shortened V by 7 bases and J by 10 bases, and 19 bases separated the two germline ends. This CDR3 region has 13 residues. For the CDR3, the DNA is TGCAGCGCTGGAGACCGCACTGCTGGAAAACTGTTTTTT. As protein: CSAGDRTAGKLFF.

CDR3 nucleotides: TGTGCCACCAGTGAACAGGGCCCCAGGACAGGGTTCTACAATGAGCAGTTCTTC. It translates to CATSEQGPRTGFYNEQFF. This chain connects TRBV24-1 to TRBJ2-1; the match to TRBD1 covers 8 bases. From germline, CDR1 is KGHDR and CDR2 SFDVKD. CDR3 length: 18 residues. Trimming removed 4 bases from V and 3 bases from J; junction bases left unmatched: 13.

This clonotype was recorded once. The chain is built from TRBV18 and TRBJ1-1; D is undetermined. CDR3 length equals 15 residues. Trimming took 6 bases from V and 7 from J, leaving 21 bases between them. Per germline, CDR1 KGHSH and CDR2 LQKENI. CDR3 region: CASSPYSENRIEAFF. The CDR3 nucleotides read TGTGCCAGCTCGCCGTACAGCGAGAACCGAATTGAAGCTTTCTTT.

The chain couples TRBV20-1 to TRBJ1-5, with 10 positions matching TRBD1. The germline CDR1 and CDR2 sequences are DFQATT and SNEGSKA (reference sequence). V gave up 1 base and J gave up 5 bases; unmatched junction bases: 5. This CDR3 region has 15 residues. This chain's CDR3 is CSARGQGTGDQPQHF. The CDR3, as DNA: TGCAGTGCTAGAGGACAGGGGACAGGGGATCAGCCCCAGCATTTT.

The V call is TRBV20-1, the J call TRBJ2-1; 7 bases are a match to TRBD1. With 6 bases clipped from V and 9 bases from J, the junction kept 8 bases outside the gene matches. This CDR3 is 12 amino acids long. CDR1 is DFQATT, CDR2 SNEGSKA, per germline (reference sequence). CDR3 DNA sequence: TGCAGTGCCAGACAGGGACGGGGTGAGCAGTTCTTC. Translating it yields CSARQGRGEQFF.

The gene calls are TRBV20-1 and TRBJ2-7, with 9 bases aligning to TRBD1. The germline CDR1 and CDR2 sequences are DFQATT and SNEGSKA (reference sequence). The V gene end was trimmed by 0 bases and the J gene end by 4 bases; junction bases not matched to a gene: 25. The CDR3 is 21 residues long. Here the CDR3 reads CSARDPSPPQGQGKRGYEQYF. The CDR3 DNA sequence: TGCAGTGCTAGAGATCCCAGCCCCCCCCAGGGACAGGGAAAAAGGGGATACGAGCAGTACTTC.

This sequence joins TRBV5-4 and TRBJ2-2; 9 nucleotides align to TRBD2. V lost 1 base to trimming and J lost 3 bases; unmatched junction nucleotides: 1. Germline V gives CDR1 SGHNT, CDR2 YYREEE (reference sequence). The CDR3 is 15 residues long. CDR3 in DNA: TGTGCCAGCAGCTTGACTAGCGGGTACACCGGGGAGCTGTTTTTT. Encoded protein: CASSLTSGYTGELFF. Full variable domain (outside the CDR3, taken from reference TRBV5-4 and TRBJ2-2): ETGVTQSPTHLIKTRGQQVTLRCSSQSGHNTVSWYQQALGQGPQFIFQYYREEENGRGNFPPRFSGLQFPNYSSELNVNALELDDSALYLCASSLTSGYTGELFFGEGSRLTVL.